The rows below give T cell receptor beta chains drawn from one sample of a study of T cells expressing NK-cell markers. TCRdb reprocessed the 5' RACE reads and stores each CDR3 protein as one record, lacking DNA. Seen in this sample are about 440,000 distinct CDR3 sequences; the ten most common clones hold 7.3%. Input material: blood T cells: a sorted CD56 or NKG2C T cell subset, CD4+ or CD8+ T cells, or bulk PBMC T cells (not recorded which). These receptor sequences come from a woman between 18 and 69 years old in good health. CDR3s include the opening cysteine and the closing phenylalanine or tryptophan. Each record gives: V gene, J gene, CDR3 protein.

V gene: TRBV5-1; J gene: TRBJ2-1; CDR3 protein: CASSLGALGGYNEQFF
V gene: TRBV20-1; J gene: TRBJ2-3; CDR3 protein: CSAREPGATDTQYF
V gene: TRBV2; J gene: TRBJ2-3; CDR3 protein: CASTREITDTQYF
V gene: TRBV6-1; J gene: TRBJ1-2; CDR3 protein: CASSEDDRVYGYTF
V gene: TRBV7-8; J gene: TRBJ1-5; CDR3 protein: CASSLREGESQPQHF
V gene: TRBV5-1; J gene: TRBJ2-1; CDR3 protein: CASSLEGGYEQFF
V gene: TRBV19; J gene: TRBJ2-7; CDR3 protein: CASGSASGNYEQYF
V gene: TRBV29-1; J gene: TRBJ2-7; CDR3 protein: CSVPGRDSSYEQYF
V gene: TRBV12-3/TRBV12-4; J gene: TRBJ1-1; CDR3 protein: CASSFVLTEAFF
V gene: TRBV30; J gene: TRBJ2-3; CDR3 protein: CAWTRLAGFTDTQYF
V gene: TRBV7-2; J gene: TRBJ2-1; CDR3 protein: CASSSRGARAYNEQFF
V gene: TRBV7-8; J gene: TRBJ2-1; CDR3 protein: CASSLVEGSYNEQFF
V gene: TRBV10-1; J gene: TRBJ2-2; CDR3 protein: CASSELAGGTGELFF
V gene: TRBV29-1; J gene: TRBJ2-7; CDR3 protein: CSAEGAESYEQYF
V gene: TRBV20-1; J gene: TRBJ2-1; CDR3 protein: CSARVPGTSRPEQFF